This T cell receptor beta chain is drawn from a study of cytomegalovirus exposure and HLA in healthy donors. In the study overall: The Caucasian-associated ancestry cluster held 80% to 90% of 300 to 450 genotyped donors.

PCR involved 60 Vbeta and 13 Jbeta primers. Using immunoSEQ multiplex PCR, the repertoire was profiled, and TCRdb retains in-frame clones only, with some absent. The sample includes under 200,000 clones, roughly 80% seen only once; the top ten take more than 2%. This CDR3 is built from 14 residues. CDR1 LNHDA and CDR2 SQIVND come from the germline V gene (reference sequence). The ends were cut back, 8 bases at V and 5 bases at J, with 16 bases in the middle. This sequence originates from a man between 50 and 59 years old in good health and CMV-seropositive. Sequenced sample: PBMCs. V is TRBV19 and J is TRBJ1-5; maybe TRBD1 (6 bases). CDR3 amino acids: CASLGQPWDQPQHF. The CDR3 nucleotides read TGTGCCAGTCTAGGACAGCCCTGGGATCAGCCCCAGCATTTT.